This paragraph reports one TCR beta chain. Its cognate antigen is unknown. Trimming removed 1 base from V and 2 bases from J, with 11 bases in between. Germline V gene data show CDR1 as SEHNR and CDR2 as FQNEAQ (reference sequence). The CDR3 is 15 residues long. This sample is part of a study of somatic mutations in cytotoxic T cells in rheumatoid arthritis. Study-wide points: Between rheumatoid arthritis patients and age-matched healthy controls, CD8+ T-cell clonality showed no significant difference. About an eighth of the roughly 65 patients had a largest CD8+ clone above 20% of CD8+ cells.

Assay: immunoSEQ multiplex PCR; the TCRdb copy retains only in-frame clones and omits some. The repertoire consists of about 8,600 clones, with over 70% occurring once and the leading ten covering about 37%. The V and J genes are TRBV7-9 and TRBJ1-2; D is uncertain. The sequencing input was CD8+ T cells sorted from blood. The clonotype originates from a woman in her forties or fifties in good health. The CDR3 sequence is CASSLGPTLNYGYTF. The CDR3 DNA is TGTGCCAGCAGCTTAGGGCCCACGTTGAACTATGGCTACACCTTC. Together with reference TRBV7-9 and TRBJ1-2, the CDR3 gives the full variable domain: DTGVSQNPRHKITKRGQNVTFRCDPISEHNRLYWYRQTLGQGPEFLTYFQNEAQLEKSRLLSDRFSAERPKGSFSTLEIQRTEQGDSAMYLCASSLGPTLNYGYTFGSGTRLTVV.